This note documents a single T cell receptor (beta chain) sequence. These data come from a study of cytomegalovirus exposure and HLA in healthy donors. V was trimmed by 0 bases and J by 5 bases, leaving 17 bases between them. This CDR3 has 16 amino acids. The germline CDR1 and CDR2 sequences are SGDLS and YYNGEE. PCR amplification relied on 60 Vbeta primers (plus 13 Jbeta primers). TCRdb's copy holds only in-frame clones and misses some; the assay was immunoSEQ multiplex PCR. The sample lists about 160,000 clones, about 75% occurring once. What was sequenced was PBMCs. The clonotype was recovered from a female donor in good health and CMV-seronegative. This chain links TRBV9 with TRBJ1-2, with D hard to call. CDR3 amino acids: CASSVGALKGGYGYTF. The CDR3 DNA is TGTGCCAGCAGCGTAGGGGCCCTTAAAGGAGGGTATGGCTACACCTTC.